The present T cell receptor (beta chain) was sequenced within a study of blood T cell repertoires in COVID-19. Repertoires were generated with immunoSEQ multiplex PCR, while TCRdb's copy carries only in-frame clones and drops some. The sample holds under 200,000 clones, roughly nine tenths seen once. This CDR3 is 14 amino acids long. The ends lost 6 bases at V and 3 bases at J; junction bases unmatched: 5. The germline V gene encodes CDR1 MNHEY and CDR2 SVGAGI. This rearrangement joins TRBV6-5 to TRBJ1-5; 7 nucleotides agree with TRBD1. The TCR comes from a woman in her 70s with acute or convalescent COVID-19. The material sequenced was peripheral blood. CDR3 sequence: CASRGQIHNQPQHF. CDR3 DNA: TGTGCCAGCAGGGGACAGATCCACAATCAGCCCCAGCATTTT.